The 16 T cell receptor beta chains below come from one sample, sequenced in a study of blood T cell repertoires in COVID-19. Profiling relied on immunoSEQ multiplex PCR, and the TCRdb table lists in-frame clones only, not all of them. The sample holds about 140,000 clones; over 70% are singletons and the top ten take roughly 12%. Sequenced sample: PBMCs or T cells enriched from blood (not recorded which). The receptors stem from a man aged 55 to 70 who had recovered from COVID-19.

In nucleotides, the CDR3 is TGTGCCAGCAGTGAAGTACGGAGGGGCACTGAAGCTTTCTTT. It is translated as CASSEVRRGTEAFF. This rearrangement joins TRBV6-1 to TRBJ1-1, with a tentative D call TRBD1 (5 bases). Germline V gene data show CDR1 as MNHNS and CDR2 as SASEGT. The V end was cut by 1 base, the J end by 4 bases, with 10 bases between. The CDR3 runs 14 residues.

The chain links TRBV18 to TRBJ2-1; D is unclear. The ends were cut back, 6 bases at V and 9 bases at J, with 9 bases in the middle. CDR1 is KGHSH, CDR2 LQKENI, per germline. CDR3 length equals 11 residues. CDR3 bases: TGTGCCAGCTCGCTAGACGCTGAGCAGTTCTTC. Protein: CASSLDAEQFF.

The J gene is TRBJ1-5, the V gene TRBV10-3; 7 bases map to TRBD1. The CDR3 has 14 amino acids. The germline CDR1 and CDR2 sequences are ENHRY and SYGVKD. Trimming took 10 bases from V and 8 from J; bases not matched to a gene: 14. Here the CDR3 DNA reads TGTGCCACGCTTCGGGGAGGACAGGCAGAGCCCCAGCATTTT. It translates to CATLRGGQAEPQHF.

The V and J genes are TRBV7-2 and TRBJ2-3; D is possibly TRBD2 (5 bases). The CDR3 is 15 amino acids. Germline V CDR1 and CDR2: SGHTA, FQGNSA. Between the trimmed V and J ends, which lost 6 bases and 0 bases, there was a span of 13 bases. The CDR3 reads CASSPIASSTDTQYF. The CDR3 DNA is TGTGCCAGCAGTCCGATAGCGTCTAGCACAGATACGCAGTATTTT.

The CDR3, as DNA: TGTGCCAGCAGTGCGTTCAATGAAAAACTGTTTTTT. This translates into CASSAFNEKLFF. The chain recombines TRBV2 with TRBJ1-4; D not certain. V gave up 4 bases and J gave up 5 bases, with 5 bases separating them. This CDR3 is built from 12 residues. Germline loops: CDR1 SNHLY, CDR2 FYNNEI.

This sequence joins TRBV28 and TRBJ1-6; D is ambiguous. The V end was cut by 3 bases, the J end by 7 bases, with 10 bases between. Germline V gives CDR1 MDHEN, CDR2 SYDVKM. This CDR3 spans 14 amino acids. The CDR3 spells CASSFLGGNSPLHF. Here the CDR3 DNA reads TGTGCCAGCAGTTTCCTCGGCGGCAATTCACCCCTCCACTTT. The variable domain in full, completed from reference TRBV28 and TRBJ1-6, reads DVKVTQSSRYLVKRTGEKVFLECVQDMDHENMFWYRQDPGLGLRLIYFSYDVKMKEKGDIPEGYSVSREKKERFSLILESASTNQTSMYLCASSFLGGNSPLHFGNGTRLTVT.

This clone has a handful of counts. This chain uses TRBV28 with TRBJ2-1; no definite D call. Per germline, CDR1 MDHEN and CDR2 SYDVKM. V lost 6 bases and J lost 4, with 16 bases in between. The CDR3 length is 15 residues. The CDR3 loop is CASSQTYPPYNEQFF. In DNA, the CDR3 is TGTGCCAGCAGCCAAACCTACCCGCCTTACAATGAGCAGTTCTTC.

Regarding this clone: Other DNA sequences of this sample code for an identical CDR3. This rearrangement joins TRBV18 to TRBJ2-5; TRBD2 might be the D (5 bases). The CDR3 spans 13 residues. Trimming left V 3 bases short and J 3 bases short, with 8 bases between. Germline CDR1 KGHSH, CDR2 LQKENI. This CDR3 is CASSPGAEETQYF. CDR3 DNA: TGTGCCAGCTCACCCGGAGCGGAAGAGACCCAGTACTTC.

This chain's CDR3 is CAWDTGVGQPQHF. Written as DNA, the CDR3 is TGTGCCTGGGATACAGGGGTGGGCCAGCCCCAGCATTTT. This chain connects TRBV30 to TRBJ1-5, with 7 bases matching TRBD1. The CDR3 runs 13 residues. The trim removed 5 bases at V and 7 bases at J, leaving 8 bases unmatched. Germline values: CDR1 GTSNPN, CDR2 SVGIG (reference sequence).

V and J are TRBV25-1 and TRBJ1-2; a weak D match, TRBD1 (5 bases). CDR1 is MGHDK and CDR2 is SYGVNS in the germline V gene. This CDR3 has 15 residues. With 5 bases removed from V and 0 bases from J, the gap between germline ends came to 13 bases. CDR3 in DNA: TGTGCCAGCAGTACCGGGACTACTGCTAACTATGGCTACACCTTC. Its translation: CASSTGTTANYGYTF.

The chain is built from TRBV6-5 and TRBJ2-7; 10 bases are a match to TRBD1. After removal of 4 bases from V and 2 bases from J, the junction contained 5 bases not matched to a gene. The CDR3 sequence is 15 residues long. CDR1 MNHEY and CDR2 SVGAGI come from the germline V gene. The CDR3 DNA reads as TGTGCCAGCAGTTCCTGGACAGGGGGGACCTACGAGCAGTACTTC. This translates into CASSSWTGGTYEQYF.

The chain employs TRBV2 and TRBJ1-1, with 7 bases that match TRBD1. This CDR3 contains 12 residues. With V trimmed by 6 bases and J by 9 bases, 7 bases remained unmatched. The V gene's germline CDR1 is SNHLY and CDR2 FYNNEI. Here the CDR3 reads CASSRDSSQAFF. CDR3 DNA sequence: TGTGCCAGCAGCCGGGACAGCTCCCAAGCTTTCTTT.

V usage is TRBV27 and J usage is TRBJ2-2; 9 positions agree with TRBD1. After removal of 3 bases from V and 4 bases from J, the junction contained 6 bases not matched to a gene. The germline CDR1 and CDR2 sequences are MNHEY and SMNVEV (reference sequence). This CDR3 contains 16 residues. The CDR3 reads CASSLGTGSRTGELFF. The CDR3 DNA sequence: TGTGCCAGCAGTTTGGGGACAGGGAGCCGCACCGGGGAGCTGTTTTTT.

This rearrangement joins TRBV19 to TRBJ1-2, with 7 positions matching TRBD1. This CDR3 has 15 amino acids. The V gene's germline CDR1 is LNHDA and CDR2 SQIVND (reference sequence). V dropped 4 bases and J dropped 1; count of bases not matched to a gene: 6. The CDR3 region is CASSTGGQINYGYTF. As DNA, the CDR3 is TGTGCCAGTAGTACTGGGGGACAGATTAACTATGGCTACACCTTC.

This chain uses TRBV5-6 with TRBJ2-7, with 10 bases lining up with TRBD2. The CDR3 runs to 16 residues. Germline values: CDR1 SGHDT, CDR2 YYEEEE. J was trimmed by 4 bases and V by 2 bases; bases with no gene match: 9. The CDR3 coding sequence is TGTGCCAGCAGCTTTTACAGGACTAGCGGCGTATACGAGCAGTACTTC. Residues: CASSFYRTSGVYEQYF.

This clone showed up just once. The chain uses TRBV28 and TRBJ2-7, with D possibly being TRBD1 (5 bases). The CDR3 is 13 residues long. V was pared by 3 bases and J by 3 bases, with 9 bases between. Germline CDR1 is MDHEN and CDR2 is SYDVKM. The CDR3 coding sequence is TGTGCCAGCAGTTTTAGTCAGGGCTACGAGCAGTACTTC. Its translation is CASSFSQGYEQYF. The full variable domain, with the rest looked up from reference TRBV28 and TRBJ2-7, is DVKVTQSSRYLVKRTGEKVFLECVQDMDHENMFWYRQDPGLGLRLIYFSYDVKMKEKGDIPEGYSVSREKKERFSLILESASTNQTSMYLCASSFSQGYEQYFGPGTRLTVT.